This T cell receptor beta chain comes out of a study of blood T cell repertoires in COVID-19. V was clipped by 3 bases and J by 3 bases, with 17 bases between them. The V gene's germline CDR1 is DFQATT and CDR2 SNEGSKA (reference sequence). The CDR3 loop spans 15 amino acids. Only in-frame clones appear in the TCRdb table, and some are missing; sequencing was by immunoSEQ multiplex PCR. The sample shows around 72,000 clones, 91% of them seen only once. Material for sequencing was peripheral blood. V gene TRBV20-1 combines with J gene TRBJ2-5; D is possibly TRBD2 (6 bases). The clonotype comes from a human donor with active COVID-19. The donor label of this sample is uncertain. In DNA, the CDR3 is TGCAGTGCTAGTGTGTTGGGCGGGACCGAAGAGACCCAGTACTTC. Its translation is CSASVLGGTEETQYF.